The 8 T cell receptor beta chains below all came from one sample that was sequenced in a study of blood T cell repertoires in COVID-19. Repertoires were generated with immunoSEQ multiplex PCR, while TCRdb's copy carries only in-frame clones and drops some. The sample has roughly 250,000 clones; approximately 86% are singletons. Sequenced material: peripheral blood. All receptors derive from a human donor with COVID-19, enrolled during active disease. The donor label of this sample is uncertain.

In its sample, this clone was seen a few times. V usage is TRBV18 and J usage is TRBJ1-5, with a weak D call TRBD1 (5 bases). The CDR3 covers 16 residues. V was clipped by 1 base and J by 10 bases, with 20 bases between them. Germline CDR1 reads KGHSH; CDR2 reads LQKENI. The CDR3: CASSPRTTREGAPQHF. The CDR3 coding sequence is TGTGCCAGCTCACCACGTACTACCAGGGAAGGAGCCCCCCAGCATTTT. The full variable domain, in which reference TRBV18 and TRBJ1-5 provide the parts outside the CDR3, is NAGVMQNPRHLVRRRGQEARLRCSPMKGHSHVYWYRQLPEEGLKFMVYLQKENIIDESGMPKERFSAEFPKEGPSILRIQQVVRGDSAAYFCASSPRTTREGAPQHFGDGTRLSIL.

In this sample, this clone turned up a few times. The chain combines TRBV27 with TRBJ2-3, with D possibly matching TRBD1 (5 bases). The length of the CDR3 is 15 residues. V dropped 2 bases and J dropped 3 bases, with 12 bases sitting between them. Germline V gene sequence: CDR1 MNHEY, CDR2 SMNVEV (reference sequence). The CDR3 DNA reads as TGTGCCAGCAGTTTACAGGGCTGGATAACAGATACGCAGTATTTT. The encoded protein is CASSLQGWITDTQYF.

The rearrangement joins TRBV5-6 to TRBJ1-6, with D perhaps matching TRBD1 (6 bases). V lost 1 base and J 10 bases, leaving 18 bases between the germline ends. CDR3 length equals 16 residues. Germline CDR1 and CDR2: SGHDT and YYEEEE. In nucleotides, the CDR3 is TGTGCCAGCAGCTTGAACAGGGCGGGAGAGGGGTCACCCCTCCACTTT. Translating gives CASSLNRAGEGSPLHF.

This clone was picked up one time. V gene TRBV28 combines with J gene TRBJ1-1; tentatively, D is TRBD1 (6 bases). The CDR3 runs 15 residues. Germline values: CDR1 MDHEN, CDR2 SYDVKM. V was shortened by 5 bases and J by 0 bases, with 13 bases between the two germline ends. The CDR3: CASSLDRRMNTEAFF. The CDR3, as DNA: TGTGCCAGCAGTCTGGACAGACGCATGAACACTGAAGCTTTCTTT.

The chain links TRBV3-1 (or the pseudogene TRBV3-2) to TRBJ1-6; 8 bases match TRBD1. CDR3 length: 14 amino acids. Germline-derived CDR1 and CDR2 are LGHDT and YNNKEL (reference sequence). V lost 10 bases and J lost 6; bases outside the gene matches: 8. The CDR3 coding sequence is TGTGCCACAACCCCGGGACAGGTTAATTCACCCCTCCACTTT. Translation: CATTPGQVNSPLHF.

The DNA for the CDR3 is TGTGCCAGCAGCCTTCGACTAGCGGGAAGGCATGAGCAGTTCTTC. Its protein is CASSLRLAGRHEQFF. The chain couples TRBV11-3 to TRBJ2-1; 11 bases line up with TRBD2. This CDR3 is 15 amino acids long. CDR1 and CDR2 from the germline V gene are SGHNT and YENEEA. Trimming cost V 5 bases and J 8 bases; bases outside gene matches: 8.

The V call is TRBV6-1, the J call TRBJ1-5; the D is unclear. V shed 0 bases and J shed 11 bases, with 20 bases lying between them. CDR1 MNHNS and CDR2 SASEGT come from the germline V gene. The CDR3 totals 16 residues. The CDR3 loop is CASSEAVSSPGKTQHF. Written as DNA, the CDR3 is TGTGCCAGCAGTGAAGCGGTCTCTTCTCCCGGTAAAACCCAGCATTTT.

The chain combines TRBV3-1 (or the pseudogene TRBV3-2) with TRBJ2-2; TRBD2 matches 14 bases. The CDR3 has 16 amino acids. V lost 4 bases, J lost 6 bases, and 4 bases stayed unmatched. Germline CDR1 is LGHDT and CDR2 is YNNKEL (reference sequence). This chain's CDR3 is CASSRLAGGEAGELFF. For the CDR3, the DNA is TGTGCCAGCAGCCGACTAGCGGGAGGGGAGGCCGGGGAGCTGTTTTTT.